The 25 T cell receptor beta chains listed next were all sequenced from one sample in a study of CXCR3-negative and CXCR3-positive naive CD8 T cells. Their specific antigens are unknown. Libraries of TRB cDNA were made by 5' RACE and carried UMIs. Each CDR3 protein gets one entry in TCRdb, which reprocessed the 5' RACE reads and gives no DNA. This table holds 120,000 to 150,000 distinct CDR3 sequences. Whole-study findings and limits: More hydrophobic TRB CDR3s were found in CXCR3-positive naive cells than in CXCR3-negative naive cells.

Sequencing input: naive CXCR3+ CD8+ T cells from blood. This sample's subset: CD45RO-CCR7+CD27+CD95- naive CD8+ T cells expressing CXCR3 (TNR3+). All receptors come from a human donor in good health. Some clones in this sample may be carry-over from other donors' samples.

The genes are TRBV29-1 and TRBJ2-1; TCRdb's D call, TRBD1, is unchecked because there is no DNA. The CDR3 is 14 amino acids. Germline V gives CDR1 SQVTM, CDR2 ANQGSEA. CDR3 in amino acids: CSVGGRGAYNEQFF.

This rearrangement joins TRBV7-6 to TRBJ2-1; the D gene TCRdb calls, TRBD2, cannot be checked with no DNA. The germline V gene encodes CDR1 SGHVS and CDR2 FNYEAQ. This CDR3 contains 17 residues. The CDR3 spells CASSQAGGLGTYNEQFF.

This chain connects TRBV29-1 to TRBJ1-1. Germline V gene sequence: CDR1 SQVTM, CDR2 ANQGSEA. This CDR3 has 14 amino acids. CDR3 region: CSVGGFGENTEAFF. The entire variable domain, with the rest obtained from reference TRBV29-1 and TRBJ1-1, is as follows: SAVISQKPSRDICQRGTSLTIQCQVDSQVTMMFWYRQQPGQSLTLIATANQGSEATYESGFVIDKFPISRPNLTFSTLTVSNMSPEDSSIYLCSVGGFGENTEAFFGQGTRLTVV.

This chain connects TRBV6-2 or TRBV6-3 to TRBJ2-5; without DNA, the TCRdb call of TRBD2 cannot be checked. From germline, CDR1 is MNHEY and CDR2 SVGEGT. The CDR3 length is 14 residues. The CDR3 spells CASSLLAGKETQYF.

This chain connects TRBV15 to TRBJ1-2; TCRdb proposes TRBD1, but this gene call is untestable without DNA. This CDR3 is 13 amino acids long. CDR1 and CDR2 from the germline V gene are LNHNV and YYDKDF (reference sequence). This chain's CDR3 is CATTQGLSYGYTF. Drawing the rest from reference TRBV15 and TRBJ1-2, the complete variable domain is DAMVIQNPRYQVTQFGKPVTLSCSQTLNHNVMYWYQQKSSQAPKLLFHYYDKDFNNEADTPDNFQSRRPNTSFCFLDIRSPGLGDTAMYLCATTQGLSYGYTFGSGTRLTVV.

CDR3 sequence reads: CSVVLASIYEQFF. The chain links TRBV29-1 to TRBJ2-1; the D call from TCRdb, TRBD2, cannot be confirmed without DNA. Germline CDR1 is SQVTM and CDR2 is ANQGSEA. This CDR3 has 13 amino acids.

The chain has TRBV19 and TRBJ2-1; TCRdb names TRBD1, which stays unverified in the absence of DNA. Germline CDR1 is LNHDA and CDR2 is SQIVND (reference sequence). This CDR3 is built from 15 residues. This CDR3 reads CASSQVTGANNEQFF.

V usage is TRBV14 and J usage is TRBJ1-1. The CDR3 runs 13 residues. Germline V gives CDR1 SGHDN, CDR2 FVKESK. The CDR3 sequence is CASSQGLPTRAFF.

J is TRBJ1-1 and V is TRBV9. Germline V CDR1 and CDR2: SGDLS, YYNGEE. This CDR3 has 15 residues. The chain's CDR3 is CASSPSSSWGTEAFF.

This chain links TRBV29-1 with TRBJ2-1; TCRdb lists TRBD2, though no DNA is available to test this call. Germline V gene data show CDR1 as SQVTM and CDR2 as ANQGSEA. This CDR3 has 17 residues. The CDR3 is CSVLLAAVPGSYNEQFF.

This sequence joins TRBV29-1 and TRBJ2-7; the TCRdb D gene call, TRBD1, has no DNA to confirm it. CDR1 and CDR2 (germline): SQVTM, ANQGSEA. The CDR3 has 12 residues. This CDR3 reads CSVEEGAGSQYF.

The rearrangement uses TRBV7-2 and TRBJ2-3; no DNA is available, so the TRBD1 call from TCRdb remains unchecked. CDR3 length equals 14 residues. Germline CDR1 reads SGHTA; CDR2 reads FQGNSA. The CDR3 spells CASSFSGGADTQYF. Full variable domain (rest looked up from reference TRBV7-2 and TRBJ2-3): GAGVSQSPSNKVTEKGKDVELRCDPISGHTALYWYRQSLGQGLEFLIYFQGNSAPDKSGLPSDRFSAERTGGSVSTLTIQRTQQEDSAVYLCASSFSGGADTQYFGPGTRLTVL.

The rearrangement joins TRBV29-1 to TRBJ2-3; TCRdb gives TRBD1 as the D gene, but with no DNA this cannot be confirmed. Looked up from germline, CDR1 is SQVTM and CDR2 is ANQGSEA. The CDR3 contains 14 residues. CDR3 amino acids: CSVSLGGRKDTQYF.

The chain carries TRBV11-2 and TRBJ2-7; TCRdb returns TRBD2, unconfirmable since there is no DNA. The CDR3 runs to 15 residues. Germline CDR1 SGHAT, CDR2 FQNNGV. CDR3 loop: CASSSRGIFLNEQYF.

The V call is TRBV7-9, the J call TRBJ1-1; TCRdb's assignment of TRBD1 cannot be checked, as there is no DNA. This CDR3 contains 13 residues. Germline V gene data show CDR1 as SEHNR and CDR2 as FQNEAQ (reference sequence). The CDR3 region is CASSFDRGTEAFF. Based on the CDR3 plus reference TRBV7-9 and TRBJ1-1, the full variable domain is DTGVSQNPRHKITKRGQNVTFRCDPISEHNRLYWYRQTLGQGPEFLTYFQNEAQLEKSRLLSDRFSAERPKGSFSTLEIQRTEQGDSAMYLCASSFDRGTEAFFGQGTRLTVV.

The chain combines TRBV28 with TRBJ2-6; lacking DNA, the TRBD2 call made by TCRdb goes unchecked. CDR1 is MDHEN and CDR2 is SYDVKM in the germline V gene. The CDR3 covers 19 residues. The chain's CDR3 is CASRRTSGGARPGANVLTF. Full variable domain (missing parts from reference TRBV28 and TRBJ2-6): DVKVTQSSRYLVKRTGEKVFLECVQDMDHENMFWYRQDPGLGLRLIYFSYDVKMKEKGDIPEGYSVSREKKERFSLILESASTNQTSMYLCASRRTSGGARPGANVLTFGAGSRLTVL.

The chain couples TRBV7-2 to TRBJ1-2; the TRBD1 assignment by TCRdb is unverifiable without DNA. The CDR3 is 14 amino acids. Germline lookup yields CDR1 SGHTA and CDR2 FQGNSA. Here the CDR3 reads CARSLEWGTYGYTF.

This sequence joins TRBV25-1 and TRBJ2-2. The CDR3 consists of 16 residues. The germline V gene has CDR1 MGHDK and CDR2 SYGVNS. CDR3 protein: CASSEFMTDNTGELFF.

This chain uses TRBV11-3 with TRBJ1-4. CDR1 is SGHNT and CDR2 is YENEEA in the germline V gene. This CDR3 contains 14 residues. The CDR3 loop reads CASSLASEREKLFF.

This sequence joins TRBV9 and TRBJ2-7; there is no DNA to check the TCRdb D call of TRBD1. The CDR3 consists of 13 residues. Germline CDR1 and CDR2: SGDLS and YYNGEE. The CDR3 spells CASSDQGGYEQYF.

The genes are TRBV7-9 and TRBJ1-1; the TCRdb call, TRBD1, lacks DNA for checking. Germline V gives CDR1 SEHNR, CDR2 FQNEAQ (reference sequence). The CDR3 is 13 residues long. The CDR3 loop is CASRHTGLTEAFF.

The chain has TRBV27 and TRBJ2-7; with no DNA, the TCRdb D assignment of TRBD2 cannot be verified. Germline V CDR1 and CDR2: MNHEY, SMNVEV (reference sequence). This CDR3 spans 17 amino acids. The CDR3 is CASSPWDLAGNAYEQYF.

V usage is TRBV29-1 and J usage is TRBJ1-1. CDR1 and CDR2 (germline): SQVTM, ANQGSEA. CDR3 length: 15 residues. Here the CDR3 reads CSVESGRYSSLEAFF.

The gene calls are TRBV2 and TRBJ2-7. Germline CDR1 is SNHLY and CDR2 is FYNNEI. This CDR3 has 12 residues. CDR3 sequence: CASSGLSYEQYF. Supplemented by reference TRBV2 and TRBJ2-7, the full variable domain reads EPEVTQTPSHQVTQMGQEVILRCVPISNHLYFYWYRQILGQKVEFLVSFYNNEISEKSEIFDDQFSVERPDGSNFTLKIRSTKLEDSAMYFCASSGLSYEQYFGPGTRLTVT.

The genes are TRBV28 and TRBJ2-2; TCRdb returns TRBD1, unconfirmable since there is no DNA. This CDR3 comprises 16 residues. The germline gives CDR1 MDHEN, CDR2 SYDVKM. CDR3 sequence: CASSLLRGFDTGELFF.